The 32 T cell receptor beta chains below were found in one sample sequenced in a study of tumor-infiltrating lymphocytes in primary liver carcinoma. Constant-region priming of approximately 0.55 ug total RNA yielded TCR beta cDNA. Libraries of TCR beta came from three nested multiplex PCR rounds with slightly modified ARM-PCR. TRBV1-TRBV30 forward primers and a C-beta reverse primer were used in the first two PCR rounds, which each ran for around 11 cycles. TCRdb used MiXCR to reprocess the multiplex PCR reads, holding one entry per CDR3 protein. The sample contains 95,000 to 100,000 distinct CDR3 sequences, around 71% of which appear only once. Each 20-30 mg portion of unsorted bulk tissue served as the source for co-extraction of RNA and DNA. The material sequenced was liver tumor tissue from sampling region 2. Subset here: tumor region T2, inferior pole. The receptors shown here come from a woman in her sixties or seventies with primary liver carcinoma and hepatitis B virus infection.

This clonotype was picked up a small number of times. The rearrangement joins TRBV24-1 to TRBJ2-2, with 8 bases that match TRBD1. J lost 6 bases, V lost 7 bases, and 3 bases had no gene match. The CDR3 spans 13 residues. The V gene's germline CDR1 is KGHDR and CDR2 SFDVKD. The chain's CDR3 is CATRDRDSGELFF. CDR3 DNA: TGTGCCACCAGGGACAGGGATTCCGGGGAGCTGTTTTTT.

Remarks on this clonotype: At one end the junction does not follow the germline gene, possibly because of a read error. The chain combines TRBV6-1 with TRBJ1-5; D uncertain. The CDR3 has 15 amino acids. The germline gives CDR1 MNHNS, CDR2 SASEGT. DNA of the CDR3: TGTGACAGCAGTGATTTGGCCGATAGCAGTCAGCCCCAGCATTTT. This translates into CDSSDLADSSQPQHF.

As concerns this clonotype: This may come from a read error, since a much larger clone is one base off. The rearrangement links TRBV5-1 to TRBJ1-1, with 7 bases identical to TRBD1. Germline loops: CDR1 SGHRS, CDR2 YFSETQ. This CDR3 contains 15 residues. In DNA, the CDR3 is TGCGCCAGCAGCACGGAGACAGGGCTGAACACTGAAGTTTTCTTT. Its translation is CASSTETGLNTEVFF.

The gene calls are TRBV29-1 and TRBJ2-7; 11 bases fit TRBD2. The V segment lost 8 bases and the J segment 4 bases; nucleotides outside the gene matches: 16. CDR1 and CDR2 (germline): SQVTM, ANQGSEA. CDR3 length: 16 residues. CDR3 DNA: TGCAGCTTAGCAGGGACTAGCGGTTCTACTAGGTACGAGCAGTACTTC. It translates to CSLAGTSGSTRYEQYF.

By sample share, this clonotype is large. In DNA, the CDR3 is TGTGCCAGCAGCTTAGATATGGCTCAGTTCTTC. It specifies CASSLDMAQFF. The V and J genes are TRBV11-2 and TRBJ2-1; D gene unclear. The CDR3 loop spans 11 amino acids. CDR1 and CDR2 from the germline V gene are SGHAT and FQNNGV. V shed 0 bases and J shed 13 bases, with 7 bases lying between them.

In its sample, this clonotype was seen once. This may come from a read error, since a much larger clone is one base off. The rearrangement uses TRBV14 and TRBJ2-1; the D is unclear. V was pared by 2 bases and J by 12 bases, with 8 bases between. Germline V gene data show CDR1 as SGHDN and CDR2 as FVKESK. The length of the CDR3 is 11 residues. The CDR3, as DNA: TGTGCCAGCAGCCAACTTCGCATGCAGTTCTTC. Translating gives CASSQLRMQFF.

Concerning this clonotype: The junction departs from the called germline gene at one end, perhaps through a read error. The CDR3 is CKVEVATGEQETQHF. The CDR3 bases are TGCAAAGTTGAAGTGGCTACAGGGGAACAAGAGACCCAGCACTTC. This chain uses TRBV29-1 with TRBJ2-5; 7 nucleotides align to TRBD1. Per the germline V gene, CDR1 is SQVTM and CDR2 is ANQGSEA. This CDR3 spans 15 amino acids.

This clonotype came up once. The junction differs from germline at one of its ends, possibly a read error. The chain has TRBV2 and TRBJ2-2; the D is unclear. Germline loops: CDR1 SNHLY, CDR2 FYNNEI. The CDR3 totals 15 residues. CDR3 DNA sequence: TGTGCCAGCACGCGACTGGGCCCGAACACCAGGGAGCTGTTTTTT. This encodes CASTRLGPNTRELFF.

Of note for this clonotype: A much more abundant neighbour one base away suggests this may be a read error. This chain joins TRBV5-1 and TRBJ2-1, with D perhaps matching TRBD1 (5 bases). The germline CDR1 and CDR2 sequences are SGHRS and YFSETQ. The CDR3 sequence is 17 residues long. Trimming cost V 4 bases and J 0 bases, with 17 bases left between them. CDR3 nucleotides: TGCGCCAGCAGCCCGGACAACCTTAAAAGCTCCTACAATGAGCAGTTCTTC. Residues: CASSPDNLKSSYNEQFF.

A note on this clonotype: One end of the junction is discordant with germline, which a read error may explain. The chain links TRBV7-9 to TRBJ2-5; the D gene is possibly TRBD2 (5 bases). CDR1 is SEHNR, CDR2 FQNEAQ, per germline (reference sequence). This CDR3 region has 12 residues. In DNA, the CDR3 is TGTGCCAGCAGATTAGCGTCCGAGACCCAGTACTTC. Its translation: CASRLASETQYF. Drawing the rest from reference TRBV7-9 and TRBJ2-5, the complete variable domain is DTGVSQNPRHKITKRGQNVTFRCDPISEHNRLYWYRQTLGQGPEFLTYFQNEAQLEKSRLLSDRFSAERPKGSFSTLEIQRTEQGDSAMYLCASRLASETQYFGPGTRLLVL.

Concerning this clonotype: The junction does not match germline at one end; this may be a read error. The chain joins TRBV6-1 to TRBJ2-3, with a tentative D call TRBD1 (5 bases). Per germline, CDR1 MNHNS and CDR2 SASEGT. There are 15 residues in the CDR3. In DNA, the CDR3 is TGTGCCAGTAGTGAAGCGACATGGGGCACAGATATGCAGTATTTT. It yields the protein CASSEATWGTDMQYF.

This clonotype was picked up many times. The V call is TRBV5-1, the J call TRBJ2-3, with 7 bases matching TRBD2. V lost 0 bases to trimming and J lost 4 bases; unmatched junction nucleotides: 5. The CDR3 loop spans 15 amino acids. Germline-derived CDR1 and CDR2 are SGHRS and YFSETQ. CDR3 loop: CASSLGLADPDTQYF. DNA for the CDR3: TGCGCCAGCAGCTTGGGACTAGCTGACCCAGATACGCAGTATTTT.

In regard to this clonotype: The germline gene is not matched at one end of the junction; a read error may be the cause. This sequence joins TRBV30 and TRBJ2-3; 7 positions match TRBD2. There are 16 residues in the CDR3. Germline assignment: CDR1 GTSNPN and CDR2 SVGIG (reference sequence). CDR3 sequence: CPWSVGRQTGTNTQYF. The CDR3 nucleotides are TGTCCCTGGAGTGTCGGGAGGCAGACGGGAACAAATACGCAGTATTTT.

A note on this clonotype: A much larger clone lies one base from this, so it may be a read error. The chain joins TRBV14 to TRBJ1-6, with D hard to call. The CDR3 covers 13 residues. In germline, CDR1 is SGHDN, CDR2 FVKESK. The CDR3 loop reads CASSQVPTSLLHF. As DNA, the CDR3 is TGTGCCAGCAGCCAAGTTCCAACTTCACTCCTCCACTTT.

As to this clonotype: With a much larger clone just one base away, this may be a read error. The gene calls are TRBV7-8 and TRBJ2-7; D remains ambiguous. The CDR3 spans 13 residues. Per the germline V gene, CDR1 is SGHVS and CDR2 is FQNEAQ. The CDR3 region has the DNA TGTGCCGGCAGACGAAGAGGTTTTTACGAGCAGTACTTC. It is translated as CAGRRRGFYEQYF.

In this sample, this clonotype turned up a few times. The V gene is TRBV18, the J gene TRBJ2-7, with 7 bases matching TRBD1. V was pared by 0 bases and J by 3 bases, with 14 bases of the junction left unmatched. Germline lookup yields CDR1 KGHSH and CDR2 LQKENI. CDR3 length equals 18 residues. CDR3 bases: TGTGCCAGCTCACCACCCGGATACCTAGACAGGGACAGCTACGAGCAGTACTTC. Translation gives CASSPPGYLDRDSYEQYF.

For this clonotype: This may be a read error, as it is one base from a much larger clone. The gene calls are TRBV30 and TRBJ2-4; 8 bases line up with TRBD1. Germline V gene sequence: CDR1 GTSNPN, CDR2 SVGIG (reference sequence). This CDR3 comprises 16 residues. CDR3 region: CAWRRNTGGGKYIQYF. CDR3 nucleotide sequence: TGTGCCTGGAGAAGGAACACAGGGGGAGGCAAATACATTCAGTACTTC.

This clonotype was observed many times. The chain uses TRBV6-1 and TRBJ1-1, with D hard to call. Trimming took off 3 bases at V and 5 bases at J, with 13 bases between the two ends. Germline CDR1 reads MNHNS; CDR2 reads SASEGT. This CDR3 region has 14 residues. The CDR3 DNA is TGTGCCAGCAGTGAGTCCTCGGGGAGAACTGAAGCTTTCTTT. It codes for CASSESSGRTEAFF.

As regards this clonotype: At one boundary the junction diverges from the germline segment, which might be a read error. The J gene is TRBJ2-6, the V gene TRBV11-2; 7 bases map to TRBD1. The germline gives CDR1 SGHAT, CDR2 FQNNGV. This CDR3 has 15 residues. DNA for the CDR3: TGTGTCAGCAGCTTAGGGGGCGCAGGGGCCAACCTCCTGGCTTTC. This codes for CVSSLGGAGANLLAF. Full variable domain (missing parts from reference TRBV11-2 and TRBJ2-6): EAGVAQSPRYKIIEKRQSVAFWCNPISGHATLYWYQQILGQGPKLLIQFQNNGVVDDSQLPKDRFSAERLKGVDSTLKIQPAKLEDSAVYLCVSSLGGAGANLLAFGAGSRLTVL.

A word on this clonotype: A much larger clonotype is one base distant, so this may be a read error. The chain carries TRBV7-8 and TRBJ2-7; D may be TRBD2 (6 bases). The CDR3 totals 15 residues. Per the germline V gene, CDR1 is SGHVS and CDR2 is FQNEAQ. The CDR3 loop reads CASSLGGGIGLELYF. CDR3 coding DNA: TGTGCCAGCAGCTTAGGTGGCGGGATAGGGCTCGAGCTGTACTTC.

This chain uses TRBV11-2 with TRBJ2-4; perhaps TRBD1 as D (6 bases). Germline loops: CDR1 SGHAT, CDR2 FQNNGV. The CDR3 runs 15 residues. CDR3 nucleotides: TGTGTCAACGGCTTAGATGGTTGGGGGCGCGACATTCAGTACTTC. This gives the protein CVNGLDGWGRDIQYF.

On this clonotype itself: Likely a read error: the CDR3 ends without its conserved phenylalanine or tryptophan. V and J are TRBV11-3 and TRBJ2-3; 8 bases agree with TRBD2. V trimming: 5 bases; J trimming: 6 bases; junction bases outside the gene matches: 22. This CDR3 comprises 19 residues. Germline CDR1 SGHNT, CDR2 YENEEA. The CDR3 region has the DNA TGTGCCAGCAGCCCCGAGACTAGCGTATTAACATTCCAACGGGATACGCAGTATTTA. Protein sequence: CASSPETSVLTFQRDTQYL.

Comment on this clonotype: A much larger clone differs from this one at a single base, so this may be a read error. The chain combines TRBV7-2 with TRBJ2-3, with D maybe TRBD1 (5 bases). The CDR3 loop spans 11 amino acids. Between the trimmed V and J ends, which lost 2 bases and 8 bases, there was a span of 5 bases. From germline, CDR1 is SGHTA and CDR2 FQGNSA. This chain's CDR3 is CASSLRGTQYF. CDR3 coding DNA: TGTGCCAGCAGCTTAAGGGGTACGCAGTATTTT.

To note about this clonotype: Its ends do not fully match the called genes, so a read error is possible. Here the CDR3 reads CASSSPGTSDNVQFF. The CDR3 DNA reads TGTGCCAGTAGTTCACCCGGGACTAGCGACAATGTGCAGTTCTTC. This chain uses TRBV6-6 with TRBJ2-1; 10 bases align to TRBD2. CDR3 size: 15 residues. Germline V lookup: CDR1 MNHNY, CDR2 SVGAGI (reference sequence).

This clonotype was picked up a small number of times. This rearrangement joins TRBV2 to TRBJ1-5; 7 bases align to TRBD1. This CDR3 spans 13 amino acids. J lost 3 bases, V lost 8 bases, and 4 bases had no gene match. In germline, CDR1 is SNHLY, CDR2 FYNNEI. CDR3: CASQDRANQPQHF. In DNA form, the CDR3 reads TGTGCCAGCCAAGACAGGGCCAATCAGCCCCAGCATTTT. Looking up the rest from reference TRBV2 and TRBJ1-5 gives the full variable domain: EPEVTQTPSHQVTQMGQEVILRCVPISNHLYFYWYRQILGQKVEFLVSFYNNEISEKSEIFDDQFSVERPDGSNFTLKIRSTKLEDSAMYFCASQDRANQPQHFGDGTRLSIL.

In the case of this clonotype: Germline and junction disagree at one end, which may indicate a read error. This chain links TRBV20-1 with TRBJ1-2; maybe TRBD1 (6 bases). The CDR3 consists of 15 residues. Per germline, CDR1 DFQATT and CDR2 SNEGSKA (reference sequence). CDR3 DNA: TGCAGAGCTAGAGATCCCGGCGGGGGCGGGTTTGGCTACACCTTC. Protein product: CRARDPGGGGFGYTF.

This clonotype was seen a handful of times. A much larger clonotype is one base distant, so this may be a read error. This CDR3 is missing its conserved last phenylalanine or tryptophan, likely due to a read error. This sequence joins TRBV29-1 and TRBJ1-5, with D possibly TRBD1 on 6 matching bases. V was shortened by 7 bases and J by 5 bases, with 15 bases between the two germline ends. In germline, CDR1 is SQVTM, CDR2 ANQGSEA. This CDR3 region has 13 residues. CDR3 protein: CSAVTGPHQPQHL. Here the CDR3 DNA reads TGCAGCGCGGTAACAGGGCCGCATCAGCCCCAGCATCTT.

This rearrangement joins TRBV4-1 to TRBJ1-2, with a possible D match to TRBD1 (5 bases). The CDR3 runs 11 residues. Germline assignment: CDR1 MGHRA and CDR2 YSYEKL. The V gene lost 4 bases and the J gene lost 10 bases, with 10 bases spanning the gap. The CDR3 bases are TGCGCCAGCAGCCGGGGCAGGAACTACACCTTC. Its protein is CASSRGRNYTF.

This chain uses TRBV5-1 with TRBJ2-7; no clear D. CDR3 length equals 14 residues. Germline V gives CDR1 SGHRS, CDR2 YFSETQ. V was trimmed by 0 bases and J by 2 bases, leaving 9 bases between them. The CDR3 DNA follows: TGCGCCAGCAGCTTGGCCGCAGCCACCTACGAGCAGTACGTC. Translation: CASSLAAATYEQYV.

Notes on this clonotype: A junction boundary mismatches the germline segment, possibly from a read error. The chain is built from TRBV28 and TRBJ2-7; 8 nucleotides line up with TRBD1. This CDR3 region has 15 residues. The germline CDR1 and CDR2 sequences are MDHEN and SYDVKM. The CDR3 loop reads CASSPGGAASYDQYF. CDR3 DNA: TGTGCCAGCAGTCCAGGGGGCGCCGCTTCCTACGATCAGTACTTC.

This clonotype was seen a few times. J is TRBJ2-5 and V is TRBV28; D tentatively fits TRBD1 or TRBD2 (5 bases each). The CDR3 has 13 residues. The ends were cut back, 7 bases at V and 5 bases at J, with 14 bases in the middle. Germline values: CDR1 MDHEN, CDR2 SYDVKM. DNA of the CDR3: TGTGCCAGCACTCAGGGCGGGTCGGAGACCCAGTACTTC. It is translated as CASTQGGSETQYF.

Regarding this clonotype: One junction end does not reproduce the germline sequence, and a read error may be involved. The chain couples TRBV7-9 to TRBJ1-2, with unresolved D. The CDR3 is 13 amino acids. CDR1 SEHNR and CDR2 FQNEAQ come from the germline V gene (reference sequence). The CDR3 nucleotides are TGCGCCAGCAGCTTTGATGAGGGCTTTGGCTACACCTTC. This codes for CASSFDEGFGYTF.